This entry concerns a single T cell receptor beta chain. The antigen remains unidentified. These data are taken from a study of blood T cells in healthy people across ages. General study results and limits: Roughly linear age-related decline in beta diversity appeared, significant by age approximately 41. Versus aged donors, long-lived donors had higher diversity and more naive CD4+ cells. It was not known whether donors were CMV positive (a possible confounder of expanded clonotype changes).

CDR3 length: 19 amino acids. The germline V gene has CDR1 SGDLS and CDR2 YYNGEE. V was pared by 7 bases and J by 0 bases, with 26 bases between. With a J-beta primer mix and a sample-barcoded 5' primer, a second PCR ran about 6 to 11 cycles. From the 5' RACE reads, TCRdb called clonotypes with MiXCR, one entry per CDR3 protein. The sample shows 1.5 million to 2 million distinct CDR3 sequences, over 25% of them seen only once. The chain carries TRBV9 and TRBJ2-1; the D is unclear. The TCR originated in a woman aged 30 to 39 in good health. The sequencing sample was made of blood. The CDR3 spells CASSRPRSRSQSSYNEQFF. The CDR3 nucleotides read TGTGCCAGCTCACGTCCCCGTAGCCGGTCCCAAAGCTCCTACAATGAGCAGTTCTTC.